A single sample gave rise to the 4 T cell receptor beta chains below, sequenced in a study of blood T cell repertoires in COVID-19. The method was immunoSEQ multiplex PCR; TCRdb's version includes in-frame clones alone and lacks a portion of them. The sample shows approximately 210,000 clones, 84% of them seen only once. Sequenced: peripheral blood. These receptors originate from a woman aged 50 to 60 with active or convalescent COVID-19.

The gene calls are TRBV27 and TRBJ1-4; TRBD1 agrees at 7 bases. J lost 8 bases, V lost 6 bases, and 9 bases had no gene match. This CDR3 region has 14 residues. Germline CDR1 MNHEY, CDR2 SMNVEV (reference sequence). CDR3 in DNA: TGTGCCAGCAGATACAGGGGATTTGGCGAAAAACTGTTTTTT. It specifies CASRYRGFGEKLFF.

This chain connects TRBV21-1 to TRBJ2-1; the table's D gene call, TRBD1, was not cross checked with the DNA. TRBV21-1 represents a pseudogene. This CDR3 has 17 amino acids. The CDR3 bases are TGTGCCAGCAGCCCGCGCCAGACAGGGTACTCCTACAATGAGCAGTTCTTC. Translating it yields CASSPRQTGYSYNEQFF.

The rearrangement links TRBV6-4 to TRBJ1-6; no firm D call. V gave up 3 bases and J gave up 10 bases, with 10 bases separating them. Germline V gives CDR1 MRHNA, CDR2 SNTAGT. The CDR3 runs 13 residues. For the CDR3, the DNA is TGTGCCAGCAGTGAATCATCAGGATCACCCCTCCACTTT. Amino acid sequence: CASSESSGSPLHF.

This chain joins TRBV11-2 and TRBJ1-4; tentative D call: TRBD1 (6 bases). Germline assignment: CDR1 SGHAT and CDR2 FQNNGV. Trimming removed 6 bases at V and 0 bases at J, with 11 bases between. The CDR3 runs to 15 residues. CDR3: CASRKQGATNEKLFF. Here the CDR3 DNA reads TGTGCCAGCAGGAAACAGGGAGCAACTAATGAAAAACTGTTTTTT.